This T cell receptor beta chain was captured by sequencing in a study of human T cells and chemical hapten exposure. Study-wide results and caveats: In the PT1 data, expanded TCR counts showed a positive correlation with patch test score. The donor cohort had alopecia, so its immune response may not match that of healthy people.

Time point reported: patch test 3, about 24 weeks after DPC sensitization. Treatment defined: therapeutic diphenylcyclopropenone sensitization with weekly scalp DPC. CDR1 is SEHNR, CDR2 FQNEAQ, per germline (reference sequence). The CDR3 has 15 amino acids. V lost 0 bases, J lost 5 bases, and 6 bases stayed unmatched. This clonotype was seen repeatedly, ten times or more. Its antigen remains unknown. The library tagged each cDNA molecule with unique molecular identifiers. The authors' processing: Samples held a median of roughly 100,000 TCRs, range about 20,000–690,600. TCRdb passed the RACE reads through MiXCR, listing each CDR3 protein once. The V and J calls were not made by the authors but by TCRdb's processing. The table records tens of thousands of distinct CDR3 sequences, less than 14% of them present only once.

The chain combines TRBV7-9 with TRBJ2-5, with 7 nucleotides matching TRBD2. Sequencing was performed on whole blood, taken in connection with sensitization to the hapten diphenylcyclopropenone (DPC). The clonotype comes from a woman between 45 and 60 years old with alopecia areata. Some clones in this sample may be carry-over from other donors' samples. The CDR3 here is CASSLARSGEETQYF. In DNA, the CDR3 is TGTGCCAGCAGCTTAGCACGGAGCGGGGAGGAGACCCAGTACTTC.